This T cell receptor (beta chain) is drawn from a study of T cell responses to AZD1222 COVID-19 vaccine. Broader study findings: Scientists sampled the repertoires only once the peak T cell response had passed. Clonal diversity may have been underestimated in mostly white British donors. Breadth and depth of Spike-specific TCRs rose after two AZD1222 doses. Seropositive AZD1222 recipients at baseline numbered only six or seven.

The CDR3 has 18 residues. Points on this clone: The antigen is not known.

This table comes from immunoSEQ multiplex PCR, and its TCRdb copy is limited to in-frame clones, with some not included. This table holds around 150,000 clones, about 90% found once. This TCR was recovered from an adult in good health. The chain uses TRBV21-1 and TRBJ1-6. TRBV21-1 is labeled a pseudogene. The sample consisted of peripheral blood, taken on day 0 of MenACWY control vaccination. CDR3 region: CASSKAGAGGSYNSPLHF. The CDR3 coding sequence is TGTGCCAGCAGCAAAGCCGGTGCGGGGGGCTCCTATAATTCACCCCTCCACTTT.